The TCR beta chain described here comes from a study of early T cells in non-severe SARS-CoV-2 infection. Individual cDNA molecules carried attached unique molecular identifiers. TCRdb re-derived calls from the 5' RACE reads in MiXCR, one entry per CDR3 protein. The top ten clones hold 4.6% of a sample with 35,000 to 55,000 distinct CDR3 sequences, about a quarter of them seen once. The CDR3 sequence is 18 residues long. J was trimmed by 4 bases and V by 0 bases; bases with no gene match: 13. Germline loops: CDR1 LGHDT, CDR2 YNNKEL (reference sequence). The sample here was whole blood, taken at baseline. This sequence originates from an adult who was a healthcare worker with PCR-confirmed SARS-CoV-2 infection or an uninfected control (not recorded which). The J gene is TRBJ2-3, the V gene TRBV3-1; 7 nucleotides line up with TRBD2. CDR3: CASSQEGLSGAPPDTQYF. The CDR3 bases are TGTGCCAGCAGCCAAGAGGGGCTGAGCGGGGCCCCCCCAGATACGCAGTATTTT.